The source of this TCR beta chain is a study of T cell repertoires in cytomegalovirus infection. Overall study: Peptides in the study included HLA-C-restricted and HLA-B-restricted CMV epitopes. Public TCR beta signatures indicated both CMV infection and matching HLA type.

In TCRdb, the reads were re-called with MiXCR into one record per CDR3 protein. This sample has some 100,000 distinct CDR3 sequences, with around 28% found just once. CDR1 is SGHVS, CDR2 FQNEAQ, per germline. This CDR3 is built from 16 residues. Trimming removed 5 bases from V and 2 bases from J, with 18 bases in between. There are many counts of this clonotype. Its target is unknown. The V call is TRBV7-8, the J call TRBJ1-1; no firm D call. The specimen comprised CD8+ T cells from cultured PBMCs, sampled from culture after CMV antigen stimulation. This TCR derives from a human donor in good health (CMV status not recorded). Some clones in this sample may be carry-over from other donors' samples. The CDR3 loop is CASSPTVTTVNTEAFF. The CDR3 DNA reads as TGTGCCAGCAGCCCAACCGTTACGACGGTCAACACTGAAGCTTTCTTT.